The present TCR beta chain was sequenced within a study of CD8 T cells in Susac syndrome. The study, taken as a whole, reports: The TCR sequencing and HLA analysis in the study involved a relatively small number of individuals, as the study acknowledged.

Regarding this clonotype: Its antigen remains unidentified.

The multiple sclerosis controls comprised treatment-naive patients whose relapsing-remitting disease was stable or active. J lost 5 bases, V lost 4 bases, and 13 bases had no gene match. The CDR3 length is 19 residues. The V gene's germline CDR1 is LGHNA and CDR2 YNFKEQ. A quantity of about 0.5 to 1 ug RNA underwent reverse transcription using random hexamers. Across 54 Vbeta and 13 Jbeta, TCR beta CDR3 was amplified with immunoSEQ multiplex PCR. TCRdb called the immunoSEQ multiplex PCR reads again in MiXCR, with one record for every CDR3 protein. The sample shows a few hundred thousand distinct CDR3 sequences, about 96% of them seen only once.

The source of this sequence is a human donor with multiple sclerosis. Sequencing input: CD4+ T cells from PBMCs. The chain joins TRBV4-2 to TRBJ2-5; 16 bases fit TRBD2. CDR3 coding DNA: TGTGCCAGCAGCCCGACCGGGACTAGCGGGGGGGCGGGTGCGGAGACCCAGTACTTC. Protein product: CASSPTGTSGGAGAETQYF.